The clone carrying this TCR beta chain was counted only a few times. Antigen: not known. Unique molecular identifiers were in the cDNA, with template-switch universal primer binding. TCRdb redid the calling of the 5' RACE reads with MiXCR, one entry per CDR3 protein. The repertoire holds about 890,000 distinct CDR3 sequences, with roughly 12% as singletons. The CDR3 covers 13 residues. Germline V gene sequence: CDR1 MNHEY, CDR2 SVGAGI. Trimming cost V 2 bases and J 2 bases, with 6 bases left between them. These data belong to a study of identical twins. Study-wide points: Out-of-frame alpha sequences common to twins were enriched for low generation probability. Partial confounding of zero-insertion analyses by invariant MAIT and iNKT cells was possible.

The same data also went into a second study, on yellow fever vaccine responses in identical twins.

The chain combines TRBV6-5 with TRBJ2-5; D is uncertain. The receptor was isolated from a woman aged 18-35 years in good health. Sequencing was carried out using PBMCs. The CDR3 loop is CASSYNRQETQYF. CDR3 nucleotides: TGTGCCAGCAGTTACAACAGACAAGAGACCCAGTACTTC.